This TCR beta chain was sequenced for a study of Ad26.COV2.S vaccination and SARS-CoV-2 variants. Treatment indicated: roughly 19 received Ad26.COV2.S at low or high dose, single or two shots; 5 received placebo; per-sample allocation not given. Day 63 after the first injection of vaccine or placebo was the sampling time. With 5 bases removed from V and 9 bases from J, the gap between germline ends came to 14 bases. The CDR3 is 13 amino acids. Germline V gene sequence: CDR1 SGHTA, CDR2 FQGNSA. The data were produced by immunoSEQ multiplex PCR, yet TCRdb's version contains in-frame clones alone and is incomplete. This table has some 640,000 clones, around 89% appearing once.

This chain connects TRBV7-2 to TRBJ1-5; D unclear. The sequence derives from a person aged 18-60 years who received the Ad26.COV2.S COVID-19 vaccine or a placebo. The sequenced sample was peripheral blood, obtained in a trial of Ad26.COV2.S vaccine versus placebo. CDR3 DNA sequence: TGTGCCAGCAGCCCCCAGCTTAGAGGGCCCCAGCATTTT. As protein: CASSPQLRGPQHF. The full variable domain, completed using reference TRBV7-2 and TRBJ1-5, is GAGVSQSPSNKVTEKGKDVELRCDPISGHTALYWYRQSLGQGLEFLIYFQGNSAPDKSGLPSDRFSAERTGGSVSTLTIQRTQQEDSAVYLCASSPQLRGPQHFGDGTRLSIL.